A single sample gave rise to the 31 T cell receptor beta chains below, sequenced in a study of PD-1 blockade in classical Hodgkin lymphoma (dated by TCRdb to 2018 to 2021). Library generation was performed with the immunoSEQ multiplex PCR assay. Drawn from immuneACCESS, this table holds only the in-frame rearrangements with V and J called that TCRdb kept. Clones are partly lost; checked studies trace under half to an unresolved V gene and leave the rest unexplained. This sample gives over 8,500 clones in total; roughly 84% of them show up just once. Roughly 12% of the sample rests with the top ten. Interpreted using the paper, the time point label stands for: cycle 1 day 1 (C1D1), immediately before nivolumab initiation. Relapse after autologous stem cell transplantation had occurred in all trial patients, and cohorts A, B and C were distinguished by prior brentuximab vedotin exposure. CD4+ T cells were purified from thawed PBMCs by magnetic negative selection with a Miltenyi CD4+ T cell isolation kit.

The material sequenced was CD4+ T cells from blood, taken at baseline. These receptors were obtained from a human donor with classical Hodgkin lymphoma.

As DNA, the CDR3 is TGTGCCAGCAGCGTCACAGGGGCTGGGGCCAACGTCCTGACTTTC. Translating gives CASSVTGAGANVLTF. The chain recombines TRBV9 with TRBJ2-6, with 7 bases that match TRBD1. Trimming at V came to 2 bases and at J to 2 bases, leaving 1 base not matched to a gene. Germline-derived CDR1 and CDR2 are SGDLS and YYNGEE. CDR3 length: 15 amino acids. Looking up the rest from reference TRBV9 and TRBJ2-6 gives the full variable domain: DSGVTQTPKHLITATGQRVTLRCSPRSGDLSVYWYQQSLDQGLQFLIQYYNGEERAKGNILERFSAQQFPDLHSELNLSSLELGDSALYFCASSVTGAGANVLTFGAGSRLTVL.

This clone was detected only a few times. V usage is TRBV11-2 and J usage is TRBJ2-7; TRBD2 agrees at 7 bases. J was trimmed by 5 bases and V by 1 base; bases with no gene match: 5. Germline assignment: CDR1 SGHAT and CDR2 FQNNGV. The CDR3 contains 14 residues. CDR3 DNA sequence: TGTGCCAGCAGCTTAGCCCCGGGGAGGGACGAGCAGTACTTC. Protein product: CASSLAPGRDEQYF. The variable domain in full, completed from reference TRBV11-2 and TRBJ2-7, reads EAGVAQSPRYKIIEKRQSVAFWCNPISGHATLYWYQQILGQGPKLLIQFQNNGVVDDSQLPKDRFSAERLKGVDSTLKIQPAKLEDSAVYLCASSLAPGRDEQYFGPGTRLTVT.

This chain connects TRBV6-5 to TRBJ1-1; D unresolved. There are 14 residues in the CDR3. Between the trimmed V and J ends, which lost 0 bases and 5 bases, there was a span of 10 bases. Germline loops: CDR1 MNHEY, CDR2 SVGAGI. Here the CDR3 DNA reads TGTGCCAGCAGTTACTCACCGCGTGGGACTGAAGCTTTCTTT. Translated, it gives CASSYSPRGTEAFF.

V and J are TRBV19 and TRBJ2-4; TRBD2 is a possible D gene (5 bases). V lost 3 bases to trimming and J lost 3 bases, with 9 bases between them. Germline assignment: CDR1 LNHDA and CDR2 SQIVND (reference sequence). This CDR3 has 14 residues. CDR3 DNA sequence: TGTGCCAGTAGTATTTCCGCGGGCAAAAACATTCAGTACTTC. This translates into CASSISAGKNIQYF.

The J gene is TRBJ1-1, the V gene TRBV27; no definite D call. The CDR3 extends over 13 amino acids. Trimming stripped 5 bases from V and 3 bases from J, with 10 bases between. Germline values: CDR1 MNHEY, CDR2 SMNVEV (reference sequence). The CDR3 nucleotides are TGTGCCAGCAGTCCTAGTTATCACACTGAAGCTTTCTTT. This gives the protein CASSPSYHTEAFF.

The chain recombines TRBV6-1 with TRBJ2-7; the D gene is possibly TRBD1 (5 bases). Germline V lookup: CDR1 MNHNS, CDR2 SASEGT. V lost 7 bases and J 0 bases, leaving 10 bases between the germline ends. The CDR3 consists of 13 residues. CDR3 in amino acids: CASNLGHSYEQYF. CDR3 in DNA: TGTGCCAGCAATTTGGGGCACTCCTACGAGCAGTACTTC.

The CDR3 DNA sequence: TGTGCCAGCAAGTATAGGACGGGAAATGAAAAACTGTTTTTT. This sequence encodes CASKYRTGNEKLFF. The V gene is TRBV28, the J gene TRBJ1-4; D ambiguous. Per the germline V gene, CDR1 is MDHEN and CDR2 is SYDVKM. Trimming pared 7 bases from V and 5 bases from J, leaving 14 bases between. The CDR3 loop spans 14 amino acids.

The chain carries TRBV5-1 and TRBJ2-5; D not certain. The CDR3 is 15 amino acids. Germline-derived CDR1 and CDR2 are SGHRS and YFSETQ. Trimming removed 1 base at V and 4 bases at J, with 14 bases between. This CDR3 reads CASSLRQPIGETQYF. In DNA form, the CDR3 reads TGCGCCAGCAGCTTGAGGCAGCCGATTGGAGAGACCCAGTACTTC.

The gene calls are TRBV28 and TRBJ1-5, with D perhaps matching TRBD1 (6 bases). Trimming left V 3 bases short and J 8 bases short, with 26 bases between. Germline V gene sequence: CDR1 MDHEN, CDR2 SYDVKM. This CDR3 region has 18 residues. The CDR3 DNA is TGTGCCAGCAGTTTTGGACCGGGGCGAAGGGGGTTGACGAAGCCCCAGCATTTT. Protein: CASSFGPGRRGLTKPQHF.

In DNA form, the CDR3 reads TGTGCCTGGAACAGGGGGACGGCTGAAGCTTTCTTT. This translates into CAWNRGTAEAFF. The rearrangement joins TRBV30 to TRBJ1-1, with 8 bases identical to TRBD1. The trim removed 4 bases at V and 6 bases at J, leaving 4 bases unmatched. Per the germline V gene, CDR1 is GTSNPN and CDR2 is SVGIG (reference sequence). This CDR3 is built from 12 residues.

V and J are TRBV19 and TRBJ2-6, with TRBD1 identical over 8 bases. V was pared by 4 bases and J by 0 bases, with 8 bases of the junction left unmatched. CDR1 LNHDA and CDR2 SQIVND come from the germline V gene (reference sequence). The CDR3 contains 18 residues. CDR3 region: CASSRPGQAYSGANVLTF. For the CDR3, the DNA is TGTGCCAGTAGTAGGCCGGGACAGGCCTACTCTGGGGCCAACGTCCTGACTTTC.

As to this clone: One end of the junction varies from germline; a read error may be responsible. This chain joins TRBV19 and TRBJ2-3; TRBD2 agrees at 9 bases. The CDR3 sequence is 14 residues long. CDR1 is LNHDA, CDR2 SQIVND, per germline (reference sequence). CDR3 residues: CASSIGTSTDTQYF. The CDR3 DNA reads as TGTGCCAGTAGTATTGGGACTAGCACCGATACGCAGTATTTT.

This rearrangement joins TRBV5-5 to TRBJ2-1; possibly TRBD2 for D (6 bases). Looked up from germline, CDR1 is SGHKS and CDR2 is YYEKEE (reference sequence). The CDR3 consists of 16 residues. Trimming shortened V by 0 bases and J by 4 bases, and 14 bases separated the two germline ends. The CDR3 is CASSLVTSRLYNEQFF. The DNA of the CDR3 is TGTGCCAGCAGCTTGGTTACTAGCAGATTATACAATGAGCAGTTCTTC.

This chain uses TRBV6-6 with TRBJ2-1; no reliable D call. Germline lookup yields CDR1 MNHNY and CDR2 SVGAGI (reference sequence). V dropped 2 bases and J dropped 8 bases, with 16 bases sitting between them. This CDR3 has 15 residues. The CDR3 nucleotides read TGTGCCAGCAGTTACCCACGAACCCTAGGCCATGAGCAGTTCTTC. This gives the protein CASSYPRTLGHEQFF.

The genes are TRBV6-1 and TRBJ1-3; TRBD1 matches at 7 bases. The V gene end was trimmed by 4 bases and the J gene end by 4 bases; junction bases not matched to a gene: 4. The CDR3 is 14 amino acids. In germline, CDR1 is MNHNS, CDR2 SASEGT. In DNA, the CDR3 is TGTGCCAGCAGTGGTCAAGGGGGCGGAAACACCATATATTTT. It codes for CASSGQGGGNTIYF.

The chain employs TRBV6-1 and TRBJ2-1, with 10 bases identical to TRBD2. Trimming removed 6 bases from V and 7 bases from J; junction bases left unmatched: 6. This CDR3 has 14 residues. Per the germline V gene, CDR1 is MNHNS and CDR2 is SASEGT. In DNA, the CDR3 is TGTGCCAGCAGGGTAAGCGGGAGGGTTAATGAGCAGTTCTTC. This encodes CASRVSGRVNEQFF.

This sequence joins TRBV12-2 and TRBJ2-7; TRBD2, the table's D call, was not compared with the DNA. TRBV12-2 is a pseudogene locus. There are 18 residues in the CDR3. CDR3 amino acids: CASRLMRREGRGRNEQYF. For the CDR3, the DNA is TGTGCAAGTCGCTTAATGCGGCGGGAGGGCCGGGGGCGGAACGAGCAGTACTTC.

This chain's CDR3 is CASSSSGTNYEQYF. CDR3 DNA: TGCGCCAGCAGCTCCTCCGGGACTAACTACGAGCAGTACTTC. The chain has TRBV5-1 and TRBJ2-7; 7 positions agree with TRBD2. J was trimmed by 3 bases and V by 3 bases; bases with no gene match: 6. CDR3 length: 14 residues. CDR1 is SGHRS, CDR2 YFSETQ, per germline.

The CDR3 region is CASRAGTGGDTEAFF. The CDR3 DNA reads TGTGCCAGCAGGGCCGGGACAGGGGGAGACACTGAAGCTTTCTTT. The chain combines TRBV14 with TRBJ1-1, with 11 bases that match TRBD1. J lost 3 bases, V lost 6 bases, and 6 bases had no gene match. The CDR3 has 15 residues. The germline gives CDR1 SGHDN, CDR2 FVKESK.

The chain recombines TRBV7-8 with TRBJ1-1; D gene uncertain. Germline CDR1 is SGHVS and CDR2 is FQNEAQ. V dropped 5 bases and J dropped 0 bases, with 7 bases sitting between them. The CDR3 totals 13 residues. CDR3 nucleotides: TGTGCCAGCAGCCCCAACCTGAACACTGAAGCTTTCTTT. Protein sequence: CASSPNLNTEAFF.

The chain recombines TRBV28 with TRBJ2-3, with D unresolved. The CDR3 has 12 amino acids. The germline V gene encodes CDR1 MDHEN and CDR2 SYDVKM. Trimming removed 4 bases at V and 4 bases at J, with 6 bases between. Written as DNA, the CDR3 is TGTGCCAGCAGTTCCCCACCAGATACGCAGTATTTT. Amino acid sequence: CASSSPPDTQYF. The entire variable domain, with the rest obtained from reference TRBV28 and TRBJ2-3, is as follows: DVKVTQSSRYLVKRTGEKVFLECVQDMDHENMFWYRQDPGLGLRLIYFSYDVKMKEKGDIPEGYSVSREKKERFSLILESASTNQTSMYLCASSSPPDTQYFGPGTRLTVL.

This clone was seen once. This rearrangement joins TRBV27 to TRBJ2-1, with 7 bases fitting TRBD2. After removal of 2 bases from V and 1 base from J, the junction contained 8 bases not matched to a gene. Germline V gives CDR1 MNHEY, CDR2 SMNVEV (reference sequence). The CDR3 is 17 residues long. The CDR3 bases are TGTGCCAGCAGTTTAAGTGCGGGAGTATGGTCCTACAATGAGCAGTTCTTC. Translation: CASSLSAGVWSYNEQFF.

V and J are TRBV6-5 and TRBJ2-7; D is possibly TRBD1 (5 bases). Trimming cost V 2 bases and J 4 bases, with 6 bases left between them. Germline CDR1 MNHEY, CDR2 SVGAGI. The CDR3 has 12 residues. Here the CDR3 reads CASSYRGYEQYF. The CDR3, as DNA: TGTGCCAGCAGTTACAGGGGATACGAGCAGTACTTC.

CDR3 in amino acids: CASSRTSGRTDTQYF. DNA for the CDR3: TGTGCCAGCAGCCGGACTAGCGGGAGAACAGATACGCAGTATTTT. This rearrangement joins TRBV5-4 to TRBJ2-3, with 13 bases lining up with TRBD2. Trimming took 4 bases from V and 3 from J; bases not matched to a gene: 2. Looked up from germline, CDR1 is SGHNT and CDR2 is YYREEE (reference sequence). CDR3 length: 15 residues.

This chain uses TRBV19 with TRBJ2-3; the match to TRBD2 covers 7 bases. J was trimmed by 3 bases and V by 5 bases; bases with no gene match: 8. This CDR3 comprises 15 residues. Germline V gives CDR1 LNHDA, CDR2 SQIVND (reference sequence). Here the CDR3 DNA reads TGTGCCAGTAGTCATTCCCCACTAGCGACAGATACGCAGTATTTT. Encoded protein: CASSHSPLATDTQYF.

This clone was seen once. The rearrangement joins TRBV21-1 to TRBJ2-3; the table's D gene call, TRBD1, was not cross checked with the DNA. TRBV21-1 corresponds to a pseudogene. The CDR3 runs 14 residues. The CDR3 DNA reads TGTGCCAGCAGCATAGTGGGCGCTCTGGCGCCCCAGTATTTT. This gives the protein CASSIVGALAPQYF.

About this clone: Compared with germline, one end of the junction differs, possibly owing to a read error. This specimen includes other DNA sequences encoding the same CDR3. This chain connects TRBV6-5 to TRBJ1-1; D remains ambiguous. The CDR3 loop spans 14 amino acids. Germline-derived CDR1 and CDR2 are MNHEY and SVGAGI. CDR3 sequence: CASSPTSTWTEAFF. CDR3 nucleotide sequence: TGTGCTAGCAGTCCAACGTCGACGTGGACTGAAGCTTTCTTT.

This clone was seen just once. The chain joins TRBV10-2 to TRBJ2-7, with a tentative D call TRBD1 (6 bases). The V gene lost 6 bases and the J gene lost 2 bases, with 14 bases spanning the gap. The CDR3 has 14 residues. Per the germline V gene, CDR1 is WSHSY and CDR2 is SAAADI. The CDR3 region has the DNA TGCGCCAGCAGGGCCACTACAGGGCCCTACGAGCAGTACTTC. Translated: CASRATTGPYEQYF.

Here the CDR3 reads CASRDQSNTGELFF. The CDR3 nucleotides read TGTGCCAGTCGGGACCAATCGAACACCGGGGAGCTGTTTTTT. The rearrangement uses TRBV9 and TRBJ2-2; D may match TRBD1 or TRBD2 (5 bases each). From germline, CDR1 is SGDLS and CDR2 YYNGEE. The CDR3 contains 14 residues. The ends were cut back, 8 bases at V and 0 bases at J, with 11 bases in the middle.

The V gene is TRBV5-1, the J gene TRBJ2-7; no firm D call. Trimming took 5 bases from V and 0 from J, leaving 12 bases between them. Germline CDR1 reads SGHRS; CDR2 reads YFSETQ. This CDR3 spans 14 amino acids. CDR3 DNA sequence: TGCGCCAGCAGTTTAGGCAGGAGCTCCTACGAGCAGTACTTC. Translation: CASSLGRSSYEQYF.

The chain has TRBV30 and TRBJ1-5; unclear D gene. V dropped 5 bases and J dropped 2 bases, with 13 bases sitting between them. The CDR3 loop spans 14 amino acids. In germline, CDR1 is GTSNPN, CDR2 SVGIG (reference sequence). The CDR3 loop is CAWGGEGGNQPQHF. For the CDR3, the DNA is TGTGCCTGGGGTGGGGAAGGAGGCAATCAGCCCCAGCATTTT.